What follows is one T cell receptor (beta chain) and its context. Antigen: not known. Unique molecular identifiers tagged the TCR beta cDNA libraries. TCRdb ran MiXCR on the PCR reads and lists one entry per CDR3 protein. The repertoire holds roughly 870,000 distinct CDR3 sequences, with roughly 58% as singletons. The data were taken from a study of post-analysis software for immune sequencing data. Study-wide results and limits: Controls had lower frequencies than patients of about 5 TRBV segments, which included TRBV5-6, TRBV5-1 and TRBV20-1.

The CDR3 has 12 amino acids. With 9 bases removed from V and 6 bases from J, the gap between germline ends came to 12 bases. Germline V gene lookup returns CDR1 MNHEY and CDR2 SMNVEV (reference sequence). The chain links TRBV27 to TRBJ2-1; D might be TRBD1 (6 bases). The sample comprised blood. The source of this sequence is a girl between 5 and 17 years old with multiple sclerosis. CDR3 loop: CASTGFRNEQFF. The CDR3 region has the DNA TGTGCCAGTACAGGGTTTCGCAATGAGCAGTTCTTC.